A single sample is the source of the 8 T cell receptor beta chains below, sequenced in a study of blood T cell repertoires in COVID-19. Libraries were prepared by immunoSEQ multiplex PCR; TCRdb keeps only in-frame clonotypes and omits some of them. The sample has a few hundred thousand clones; about 90% are singletons. The sequenced sample consisted of PBMCs or T cells enriched from blood (not recorded which). The source of these receptors is a woman under 40 who had recovered from COVID-19.

The CDR3 coding sequence is TGCGCCAGTACCCAAATACCGGGGAACGAGCAGTACTTC. Amino acid sequence: CASTQIPGNEQYF. This rearrangement joins TRBV5-1 to TRBJ2-7, with D possibly being TRBD2 (5 bases). The CDR3 is made up of 13 amino acids. The V gene lost 8 bases and the J gene lost 5 bases, with 17 bases spanning the gap. Germline values: CDR1 SGHRS, CDR2 YFSETQ.

This sequence joins TRBV5-1 and TRBJ2-1; maybe TRBD1 (5 bases). Trimming took 2 bases from V and 4 from J, leaving 13 bases between them. Germline CDR1 is SGHRS and CDR2 is YFSETQ. This CDR3 contains 15 residues. The CDR3 loop is CASSFWGNEYNEQFF. The DNA of the CDR3 is TGCGCCAGCAGCTTCTGGGGCAACGAGTACAATGAGCAGTTCTTC.

This clone was seen once. V usage is TRBV19 and J usage is TRBJ2-7; 9 bases fit TRBD1. The CDR3 length is 15 residues. With V trimmed by 5 bases and J by 2 bases, 7 bases remained unmatched. Germline V gives CDR1 LNHDA, CDR2 SQIVND (reference sequence). In DNA form, the CDR3 reads TGTGCCAGTAGTCCACAGGGGGCGCGACCCTACGAGCAGTACTTC. The encoded protein is CASSPQGARPYEQYF.

CDR3 DNA sequence: TGTGCCAGCAGCCCCGGTGGGGGGGCAGGCTATGGCTACACCTTC. The encoded protein is CASSPGGGAGYGYTF. The genes are TRBV7-3 and TRBJ1-2; D might be TRBD1 (6 bases). CDR1 is SGHTA and CDR2 is FQGTGA in the germline V gene. CDR3 length: 15 amino acids. The V end was cut by 5 bases, the J end by 4 bases, with 17 bases between.

The rearrangement uses TRBV9 and TRBJ2-5, with TRBD2 matching 14 bases. CDR3 length: 19 amino acids. V gave up 0 bases and J gave up 5 bases; unmatched junction bases: 12. From germline, CDR1 is SGDLS and CDR2 YYNGEE. The CDR3 region has the DNA TGTGCCAGCAGCGTAGTAGGCCAGACTAGCGGGAGGGCCAGGGAGACCCAGTACTTC. Amino acids: CASSVVGQTSGRARETQYF.

V usage is TRBV3-1 (or the pseudogene TRBV3-2) and J usage is TRBJ1-5; the D gene is possibly TRBD1 (5 bases). The CDR3 covers 15 residues. V lost 1 base to trimming and J lost 1 base, with 8 bases between them. Germline lookup yields CDR1 LGHDT and CDR2 YNNKEL (reference sequence). The CDR3: CASSQGSGSNQPQHF. CDR3 coding DNA: TGTGCCAGCAGCCAAGGTTCAGGGAGCAATCAGCCCCAGCATTTT.

The chain links TRBV3-1 (or the pseudogene TRBV3-2) to TRBJ2-2; no firm D call. The CDR3 covers 13 residues. Trimming removed 4 bases from V and 6 bases from J, with 9 bases in between. Germline CDR1 reads LGHDT; CDR2 reads YNNKEL (reference sequence). The DNA for the CDR3 is TGTGCCAGCAGCCCTCGGGTTCCCGGGGAGCTGTTTTTT. Translated: CASSPRVPGELFF.

The chain recombines TRBV5-4 with TRBJ1-6; no clear D gene. This CDR3 contains 18 residues. V gave up 0 bases and J gave up 0 bases, with 13 bases separating them. Germline V CDR1 and CDR2: SGHNT, YYREEE (reference sequence). The CDR3 DNA reads as TGTGCCAGCAGCTTGGCTCCGGGTGGAAGCTCCTATAATTCACCCCTCCACTTT. As protein: CASSLAPGGSSYNSPLHF.